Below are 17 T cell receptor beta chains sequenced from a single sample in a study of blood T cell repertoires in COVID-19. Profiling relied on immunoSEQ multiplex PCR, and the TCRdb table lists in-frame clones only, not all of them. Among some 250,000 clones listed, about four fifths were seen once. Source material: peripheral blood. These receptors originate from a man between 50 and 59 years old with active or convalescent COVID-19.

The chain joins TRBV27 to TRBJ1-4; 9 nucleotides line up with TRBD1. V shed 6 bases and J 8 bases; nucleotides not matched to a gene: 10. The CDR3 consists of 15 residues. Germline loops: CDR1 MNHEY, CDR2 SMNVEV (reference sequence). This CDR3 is CASSPRTGGGEKLFF. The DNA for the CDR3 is TGTGCCAGCAGCCCAAGAACAGGGGGCGGGGAAAAACTGTTTTTT.

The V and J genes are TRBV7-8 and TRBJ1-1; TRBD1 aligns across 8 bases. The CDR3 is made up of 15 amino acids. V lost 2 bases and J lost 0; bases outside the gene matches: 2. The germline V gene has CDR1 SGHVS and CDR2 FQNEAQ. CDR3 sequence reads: CASSLIQGVNTEAFF. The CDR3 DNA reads TGTGCCAGCAGCTTAATACAGGGGGTGAACACTGAAGCTTTCTTT.

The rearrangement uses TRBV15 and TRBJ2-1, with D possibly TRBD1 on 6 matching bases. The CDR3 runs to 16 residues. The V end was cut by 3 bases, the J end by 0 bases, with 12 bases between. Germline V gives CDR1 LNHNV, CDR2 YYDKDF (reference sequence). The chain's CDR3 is CATSREKGGSYNEQFF. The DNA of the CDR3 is TGTGCCACCAGCAGGGAGAAAGGGGGCTCCTACAATGAGCAGTTCTTC.

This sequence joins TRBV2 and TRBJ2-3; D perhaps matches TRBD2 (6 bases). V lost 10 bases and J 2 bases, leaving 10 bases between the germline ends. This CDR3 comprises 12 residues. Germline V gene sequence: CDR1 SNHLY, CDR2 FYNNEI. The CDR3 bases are TGTGCCAAAGGACTAACCACAGATACGCAGTATTTT. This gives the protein CAKGLTTDTQYF. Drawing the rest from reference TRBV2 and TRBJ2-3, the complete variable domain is EPEVTQTPSHQVTQMGQEVILRCVPISNHLYFYWYRQILGQKVEFLVSFYNNEISEKSEIFDDQFSVERPDGSNFTLKIRSTKLEDSAMYFCAKGLTTDTQYFGPGTRLTVL.

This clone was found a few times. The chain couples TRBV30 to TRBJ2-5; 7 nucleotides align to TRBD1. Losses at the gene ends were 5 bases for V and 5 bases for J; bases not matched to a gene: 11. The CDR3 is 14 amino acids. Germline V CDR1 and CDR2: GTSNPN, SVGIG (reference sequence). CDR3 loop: CAWGYRGPDETQYF. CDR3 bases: TGTGCCTGGGGATACAGGGGTCCGGACGAGACCCAGTACTTC.

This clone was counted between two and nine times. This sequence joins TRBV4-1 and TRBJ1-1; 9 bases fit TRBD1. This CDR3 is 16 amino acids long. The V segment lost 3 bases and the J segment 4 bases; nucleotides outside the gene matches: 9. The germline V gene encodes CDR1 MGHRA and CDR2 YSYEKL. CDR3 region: CASSQDWTGVSTEAFF. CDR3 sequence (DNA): TGCGCCAGCAGCCAGGACTGGACAGGGGTTAGCACTGAAGCTTTCTTT.

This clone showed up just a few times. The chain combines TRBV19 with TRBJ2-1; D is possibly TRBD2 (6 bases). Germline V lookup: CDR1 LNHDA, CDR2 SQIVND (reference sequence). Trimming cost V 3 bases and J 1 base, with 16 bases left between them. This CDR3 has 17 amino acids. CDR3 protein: CASSISAGWDSYNEQFF. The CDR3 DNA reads TGTGCCAGTAGTATTTCGGCGGGGTGGGATTCCTACAATGAGCAGTTCTTC.

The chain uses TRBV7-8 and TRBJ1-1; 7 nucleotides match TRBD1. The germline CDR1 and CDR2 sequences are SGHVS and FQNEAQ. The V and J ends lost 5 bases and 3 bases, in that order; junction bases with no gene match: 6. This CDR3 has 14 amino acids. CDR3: CASSVDRVDTEAFF. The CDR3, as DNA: TGTGCCAGCAGCGTAGACAGGGTAGACACTGAAGCTTTCTTT.

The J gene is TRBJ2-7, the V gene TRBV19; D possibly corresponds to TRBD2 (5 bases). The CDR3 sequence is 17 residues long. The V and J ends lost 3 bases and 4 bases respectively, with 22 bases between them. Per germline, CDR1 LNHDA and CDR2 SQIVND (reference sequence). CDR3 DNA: TGTGCCAGTAGTATGACCCAAGGAGGAACACTTCCTTACGAGCAGTACTTC. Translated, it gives CASSMTQGGTLPYEQYF.

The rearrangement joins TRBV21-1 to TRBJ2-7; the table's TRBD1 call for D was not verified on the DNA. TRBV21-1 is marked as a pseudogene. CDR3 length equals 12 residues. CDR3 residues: CASMEGAHEQYF. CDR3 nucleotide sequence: TGTGCCAGCATGGAGGGGGCCCACGAGCAGTACTTC.

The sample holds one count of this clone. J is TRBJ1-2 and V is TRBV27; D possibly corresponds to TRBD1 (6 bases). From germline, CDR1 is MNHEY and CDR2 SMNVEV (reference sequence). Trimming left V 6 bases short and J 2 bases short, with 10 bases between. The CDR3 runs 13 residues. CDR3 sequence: CASSATGNYGYTF. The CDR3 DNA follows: TGTGCCAGCAGCGCCACAGGGAACTATGGCTACACCTTC.

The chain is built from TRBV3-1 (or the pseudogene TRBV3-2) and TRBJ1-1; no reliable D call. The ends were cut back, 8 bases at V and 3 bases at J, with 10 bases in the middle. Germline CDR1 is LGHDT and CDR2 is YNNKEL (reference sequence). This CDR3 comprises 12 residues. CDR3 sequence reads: CASRRGDTEAFF. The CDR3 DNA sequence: TGTGCCAGCCGTCGCGGTGACACTGAAGCTTTCTTT.

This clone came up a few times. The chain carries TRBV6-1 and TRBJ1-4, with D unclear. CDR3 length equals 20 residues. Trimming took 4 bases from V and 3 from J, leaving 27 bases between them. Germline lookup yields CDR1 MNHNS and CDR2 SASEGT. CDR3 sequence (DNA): TGTGCCAGCAGTGGTGTTTGGGGTCAAACCCCTGGAGCGGCTAATGAAAAACTGTTTTTT. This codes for CASSGVWGQTPGAANEKLFF.

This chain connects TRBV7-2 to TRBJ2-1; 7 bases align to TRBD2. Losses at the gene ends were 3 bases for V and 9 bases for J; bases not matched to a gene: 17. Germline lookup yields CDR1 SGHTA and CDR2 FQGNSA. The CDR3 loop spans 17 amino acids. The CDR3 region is CASSLAVTSPKPGEQFF. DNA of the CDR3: TGTGCCAGCAGCTTGGCGGTGACTAGCCCAAAGCCTGGTGAGCAGTTCTTC.

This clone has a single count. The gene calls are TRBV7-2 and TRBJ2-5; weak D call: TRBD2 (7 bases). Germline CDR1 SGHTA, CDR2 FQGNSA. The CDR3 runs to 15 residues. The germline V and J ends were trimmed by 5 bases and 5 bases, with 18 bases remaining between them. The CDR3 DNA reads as TGTGCCAGCAGCAGACTGTCGGGGGGCAGGGAGACCCAGTACTTC. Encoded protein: CASSRLSGGRETQYF.

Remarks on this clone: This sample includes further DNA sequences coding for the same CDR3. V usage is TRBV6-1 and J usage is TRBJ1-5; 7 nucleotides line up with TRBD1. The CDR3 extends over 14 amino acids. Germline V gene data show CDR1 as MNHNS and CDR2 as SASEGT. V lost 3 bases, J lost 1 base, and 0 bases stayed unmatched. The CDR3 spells CASSDRGSNQPQHF. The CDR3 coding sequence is TGTGCCAGCAGTGACAGGGGGAGCAATCAGCCCCAGCATTTT.

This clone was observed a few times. This CDR3 is CASSPQPGQGSDNEQFF. CDR3 DNA: TGTGCCAGCAGCCCCCAGCCGGGACAGGGGTCCGACAATGAGCAGTTCTTC. The genes are TRBV3-1 (or the pseudogene TRBV3-2) and TRBJ2-1; 10 nucleotides agree with TRBD1. CDR1 is LGHDT, CDR2 YNNKEL, per germline (reference sequence). After removal of 4 bases from V and 5 bases from J, the junction contained 11 bases not matched to a gene. The CDR3 covers 17 residues.